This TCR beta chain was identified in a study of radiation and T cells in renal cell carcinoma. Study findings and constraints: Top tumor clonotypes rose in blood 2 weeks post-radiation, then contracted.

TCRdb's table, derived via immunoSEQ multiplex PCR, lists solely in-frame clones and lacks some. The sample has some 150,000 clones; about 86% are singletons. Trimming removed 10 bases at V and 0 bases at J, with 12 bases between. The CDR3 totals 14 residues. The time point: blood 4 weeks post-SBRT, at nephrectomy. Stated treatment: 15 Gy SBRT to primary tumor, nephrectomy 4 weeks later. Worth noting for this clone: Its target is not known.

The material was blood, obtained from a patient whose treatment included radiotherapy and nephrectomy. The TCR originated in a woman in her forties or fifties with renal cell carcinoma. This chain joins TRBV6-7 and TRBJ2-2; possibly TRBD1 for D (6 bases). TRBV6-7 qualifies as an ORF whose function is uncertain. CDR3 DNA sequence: TGTGCCAACAGGACAGCGACGAACACCGGGGAGCTGTTTTTT. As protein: CANRTATNTGELFF.